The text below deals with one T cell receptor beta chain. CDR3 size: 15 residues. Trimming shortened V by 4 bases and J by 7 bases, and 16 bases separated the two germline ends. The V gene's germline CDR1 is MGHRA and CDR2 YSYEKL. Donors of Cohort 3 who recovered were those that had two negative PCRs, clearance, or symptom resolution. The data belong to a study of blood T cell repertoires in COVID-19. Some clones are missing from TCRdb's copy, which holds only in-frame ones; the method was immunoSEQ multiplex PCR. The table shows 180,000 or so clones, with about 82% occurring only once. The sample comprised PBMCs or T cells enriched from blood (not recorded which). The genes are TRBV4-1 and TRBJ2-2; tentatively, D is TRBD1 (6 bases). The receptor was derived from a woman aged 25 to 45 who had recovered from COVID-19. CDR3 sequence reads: CASSLLGGADGELFF. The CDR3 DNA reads TGCGCCAGCAGCCTCCTTGGGGGCGCAGACGGGGAGCTGTTTTTT.